Listed below are T cell receptor beta chains from one sample, sequenced in a study of cytomegalovirus exposure and HLA in healthy donors. Assay: immunoSEQ multiplex PCR; the TCRdb copy retains only in-frame clones and omits some. The table includes 180,000 or so clones, more than 80% detected once. The sequencing input was PBMCs. The source of these receptors is a woman aged 18-29 years in good health and CMV-seropositive. Both conserved end residues are part of each CDR3. D genes are given only for firm matches. Size tells how often a clone was seen (once, few, many) or the class of an expanded clone, and some rows leave it out.

d_call j_call v_call clone_size cdr3_aa cdr3_nt
. TRBJ2-1 TRBV7-3 . CASSLIGGGAIYNEQFF TGTGCCAGCAGCTTAATCGGTGGGGGGGCCATTTACAATGAGCAGTTCTTC
. TRBJ2-5 TRBV6-5 . CASRSGLQTQYF TGTGCCAGCCGGTCAGGGTTGCAGACCCAGTACTTC
. TRBJ2-5 TRBV2 . CASSERHSRQETQYF TGTGCCAGCAGTGAACGGCACAGCCGACAAGAGACCCAGTACTTC
. TRBJ2-5 TRBV7-7 . CASSLSPGGETQYF TGTGCTAGCAGCTTATCCCCTGGGGGGGAGACCCAGTACTTC
TRBD2 TRBJ2-3 TRBV7-2 . CASSPGTSPTAKEYF TGTGCCAGCAGCCCCGGGACTAGCCCCACCGCCAAGGAGTATTTT
TRBD2 TRBJ2-2 TRBV9 . CASSVGGLAGGPSTGELFF TGTGCCAGCAGCGTAGGGGGACTAGCGGGGGGGCCGAGCACCGGGGAGCTGTTTTTT
TRBD1 TRBJ2-1 TRBV19 . CASSIDKTGTGGMDEQFF TGTGCCAGTAGTATAGACAAAACCGGGACAGGGGGTATGGATGAGCAGTTCTTC
. TRBJ1-4 TRBV6-6 . CASSSETGYEKLFF TGTGCCAGCAGTTCCGAAACAGGGTACGAAAAACTGTTTTTT
TRBD1 TRBJ1-6 TRBV6-4 . CASSTRGTVPWDSPLHF TGTGCCAGCAGTACCCGCGGGACAGTCCCCTGGGATTCACCCCTCCACTTT
. TRBJ1-4 TRBV4-1 . CASSQDGAARFEKLFF TGCGCCAGCAGCCAAGATGGCGCGGCGCGGTTTGAAAAACTGTTTTTT
TRBD2 TRBJ2-1 TRBV13 . CASSLVPGGASGGWPYNEQFF TGTGCCAGCAGCTTAGTCCCGGGGGGGGCTAGCGGGGGGTGGCCCTACAATGAGCAGTTCTTC
TRBD2 TRBJ2-2 TRBV7-7 . CASSQAGGDTGELFF TGTGCCAGCAGCCAAGCGGGGGGAGACACCGGGGAGCTGTTTTTT
TRBD2 TRBJ2-1 TRBV11-2 . CASSSGRVLAGGPVVF TGTGCCAGCAGCTCAGGACGTGTACTAGCGGGGGGGCCAGTGGTCTTC
. TRBJ2-5 TRBV15 . CATSRDRQGETQYF TGTGCCACCAGCAGAGATCGGCAGGGGGAGACCCAGTACTTC
. TRBJ2-2 TRBV28 . CASSLLAGLGGELFF TGTGCCAGCAGTTTGTTGGCGGGGCTTGGCGGGGAGCTGTTTTTT
TRBD2 TRBJ2-3 TRBV30 . CAWSVRWAGGADTQYF TGTGCCTGGAGTGTACGATGGGCGGGGGGGGCAGATACGCAGTATTTT
. TRBJ2-1 TRBV18 . CASSPSLGHDNEQFF TGTGCCAGCTCACCTTCACTGGGACACGACAATGAGCAGTTCTTC
TRBD2 TRBJ2-1 TRBV15 . CATSRDGAGLAVIGSYNEQFF TGTGCCACCAGCAGAGATGGGGCGGGACTAGCGGTTATCGGGTCCTACAATGAGCAGTTCTTC
TRBD1 TRBJ2-1 TRBV9 once CASSAQGAPYNEQFF TGTGCCAGCAGCGCCCAGGGGGCCCCCTACAATGAGCAGTTCTTC
. TRBJ1-3 TRBV11-2 . CASWEGNTIYF TGTGCCTCCTGGGAGGGAAACACCATATATTTT
. TRBJ1-1 TRBV10-3 . CATIQNLNTEAFF TGTGCCACGATACAGAACCTGAACACTGAAGCTTTCTTT
. TRBJ1-5 TRBV6-6 . CASSYGQSNQPQHF TGTGCCAGCAGTTACGGACAAAGCAATCAGCCCCAGCATTTT
. TRBJ1-6 TRBV28 once CASMRQGGSPLHF TGTGCCAGCATGAGGCAGGGTGGTTCACCCCTCCACTTT
TRBD1 TRBJ1-1 TRBV7-9 . CASSSLGGRGHPEAFF TGTGCCAGCAGCTCGTTGGGGGGCAGGGGGCATCCTGAAGCTTTCTTT